The 4 T cell receptor beta chains reported below all come from one sample, sequenced in a study of shared clonotypes between healthy human individuals. The repertoire was sequenced with immunoSEQ multiplex PCR; TCRdb's copy has only in-frame clones and lacks some. The sample holds 850,000 to 1,200,000 clones, more than 65% seen once. Sequencing was carried out using memory CD4+ T cells sorted from blood. Subset meaning: CD45RA-negative fraction. The receptors derive from a young man in good health.

V usage is TRBV30 and J usage is TRBJ2-5; possible D gene TRBD1, 5 bases. CDR1 and CDR2 (germline): GTSNPN, SVGIG (reference sequence). The CDR3 spans 11 residues. Trimming left V 0 bases short and J 11 bases short, with 10 bases between. The CDR3 is CAWSVETGQYF. As DNA, the CDR3 is TGTGCCTGGAGTGTAGAAACAGGACAGTACTTC. Full variable domain (outside the CDR3, taken from reference TRBV30 and TRBJ2-5): SQTIHQWPATLVQPVGSPLSLECTVEGTSNPNLYWYRQAAGRGLQLLFYSVGIGQISSEVPQNLSASRPQDRQFILSSKKLLLSDSGFYLCAWSVETGQYFGPGTRLLVL.

The V call is TRBV5-1, the J call TRBJ2-5, with 11 positions matching TRBD2. The CDR3 spans 15 residues. Germline trimming cut 3 bases from V and 2 bases from J; bases unmatched to any gene: 3. In germline, CDR1 is SGHRS, CDR2 YFSETQ. The CDR3: CASSSVAGGQETQYF. As DNA, the CDR3 is TGCGCCAGCAGCTCTGTAGCGGGGGGGCAAGAGACCCAGTACTTC.

The chain has TRBV6-5 and TRBJ1-2, with D perhaps matching TRBD1 (5 bases). Germline loops: CDR1 MNHEY, CDR2 SVGAGI. The CDR3 spans 14 residues. The V end lost 7 bases, the J end lost 7 bases, and 19 bases lay between the germline ends. CDR3 DNA sequence: TGTGCCAGCACCCCGGATCAGGGAAGAAGTGGCTACACCTTC. Translated: CASTPDQGRSGYTF.

The chain joins TRBV7-9 to TRBJ1-2; the D is unclear. The CDR3 totals 14 residues. V shed 1 base and J shed 6 bases, with 12 bases lying between them. Looked up from germline, CDR1 is SEHNR and CDR2 is FQNEAQ (reference sequence). CDR3 region: CASSLDTGIDGYTF. CDR3 in DNA: TGTGCCAGCAGCTTAGATACGGGAATTGATGGCTACACCTTC.